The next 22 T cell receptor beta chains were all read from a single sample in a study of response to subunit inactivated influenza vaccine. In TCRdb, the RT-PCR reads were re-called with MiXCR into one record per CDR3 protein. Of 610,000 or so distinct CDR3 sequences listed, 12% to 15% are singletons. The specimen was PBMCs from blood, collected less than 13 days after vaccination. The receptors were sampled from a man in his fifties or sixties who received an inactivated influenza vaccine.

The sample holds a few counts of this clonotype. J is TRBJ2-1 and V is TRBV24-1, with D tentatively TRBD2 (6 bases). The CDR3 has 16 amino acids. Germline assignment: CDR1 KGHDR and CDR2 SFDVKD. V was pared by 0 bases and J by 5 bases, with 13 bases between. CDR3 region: CATSDLGEAWNNEQFF. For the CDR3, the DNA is TGTGCCACCAGTGATTTGGGGGAGGCGTGGAACAATGAGCAGTTCTTC.

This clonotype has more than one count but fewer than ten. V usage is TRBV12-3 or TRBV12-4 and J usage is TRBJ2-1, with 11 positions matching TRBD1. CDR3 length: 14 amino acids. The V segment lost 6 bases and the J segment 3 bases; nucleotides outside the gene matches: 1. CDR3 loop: CASRGQGVYNEQFF. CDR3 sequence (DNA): TGTGCCAGCAGGGGACAGGGGGTCTACAATGAGCAGTTCTTC.

CDR3 nucleotide sequence: TGTGCCAGCAGTTTATACAGGGGCGGGAGAGAGACCCAGTACTTC. As protein: CASSLYRGGRETQYF. The chain links TRBV28 to TRBJ2-5; D is perhaps TRBD1 or TRBD2 (7 bases each). Germline V gene data show CDR1 as MDHEN and CDR2 as SYDVKM. The CDR3 loop spans 15 amino acids. The V gene lost 1 base and the J gene lost 4 bases, with 13 bases spanning the gap.

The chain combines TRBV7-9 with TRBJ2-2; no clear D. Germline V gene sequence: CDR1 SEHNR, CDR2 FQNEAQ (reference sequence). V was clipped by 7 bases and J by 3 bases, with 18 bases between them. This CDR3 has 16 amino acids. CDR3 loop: CASTSPFPLDTGELFF. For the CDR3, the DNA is TGTGCCAGCACCTCACCTTTCCCTCTCGACACCGGGGAGCTGTTTTTT.

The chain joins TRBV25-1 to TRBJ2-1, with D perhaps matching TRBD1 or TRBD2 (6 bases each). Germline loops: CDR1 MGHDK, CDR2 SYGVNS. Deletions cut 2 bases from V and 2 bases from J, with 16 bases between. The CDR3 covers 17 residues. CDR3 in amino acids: CASSEGGQPTPYNEQFF. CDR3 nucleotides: TGTGCCAGCAGTGAAGGGGGGCAGCCGACTCCCTACAATGAGCAGTTCTTC.

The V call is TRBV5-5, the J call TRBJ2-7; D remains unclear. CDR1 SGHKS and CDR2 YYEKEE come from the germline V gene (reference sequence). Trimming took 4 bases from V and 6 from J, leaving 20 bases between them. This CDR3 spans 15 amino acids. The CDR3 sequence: CASSQTDEVWGEQYF. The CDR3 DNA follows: TGTGCCAGCAGCCAGACGGACGAGGTTTGGGGCGAGCAGTACTTC. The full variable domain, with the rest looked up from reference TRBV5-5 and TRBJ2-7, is DAGVTQSPTHLIKTRGQQVTLRCSPISGHKSVSWYQQVLGQGPQFIFQYYEKEERGRGNFPDRFSARQFPNYSSELNVNALLLGDSALYLCASSQTDEVWGEQYFGPGTRLTVT.

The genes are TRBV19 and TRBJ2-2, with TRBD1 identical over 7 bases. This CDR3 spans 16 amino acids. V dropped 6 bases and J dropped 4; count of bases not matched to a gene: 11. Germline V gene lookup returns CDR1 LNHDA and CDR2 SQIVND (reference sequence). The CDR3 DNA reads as TGTGCCAGTAGCACTTCCGGGACAGCCAGCACCGGGGAGCTGTTTTTT. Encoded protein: CASSTSGTASTGELFF.

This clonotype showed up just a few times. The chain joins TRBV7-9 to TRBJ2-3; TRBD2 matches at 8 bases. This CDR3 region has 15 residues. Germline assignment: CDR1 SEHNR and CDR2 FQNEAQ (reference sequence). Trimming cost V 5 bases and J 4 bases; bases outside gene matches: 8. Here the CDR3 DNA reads TGTGCCAGCAGCCACACCCGGGAGGGCCCAGATACGCAGTATTTT. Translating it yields CASSHTREGPDTQYF.

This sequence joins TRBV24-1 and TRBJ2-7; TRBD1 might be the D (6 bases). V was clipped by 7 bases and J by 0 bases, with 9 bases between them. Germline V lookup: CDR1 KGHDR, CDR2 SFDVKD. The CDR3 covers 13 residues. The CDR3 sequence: CATRQGDSYEQYF. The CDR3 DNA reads TGTGCCACCAGACAGGGAGACTCCTACGAGCAGTACTTC.

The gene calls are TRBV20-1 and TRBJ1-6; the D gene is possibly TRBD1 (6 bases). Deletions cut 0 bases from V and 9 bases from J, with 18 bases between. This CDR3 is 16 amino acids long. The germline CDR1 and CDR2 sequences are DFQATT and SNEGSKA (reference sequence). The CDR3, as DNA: TGCAGTGCTAGAGATTTCAAGGTTCAGGGGAGTTCACCCCTCCACTTT. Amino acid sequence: CSARDFKVQGSSPLHF.

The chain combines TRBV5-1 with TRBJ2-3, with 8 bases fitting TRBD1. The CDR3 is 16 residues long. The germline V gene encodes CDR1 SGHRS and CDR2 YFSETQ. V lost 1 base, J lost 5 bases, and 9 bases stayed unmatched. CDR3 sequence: CASSLQFQGARDTQYF. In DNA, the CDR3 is TGCGCCAGCAGCTTGCAGTTTCAGGGGGCGAGAGATACGCAGTATTTT.

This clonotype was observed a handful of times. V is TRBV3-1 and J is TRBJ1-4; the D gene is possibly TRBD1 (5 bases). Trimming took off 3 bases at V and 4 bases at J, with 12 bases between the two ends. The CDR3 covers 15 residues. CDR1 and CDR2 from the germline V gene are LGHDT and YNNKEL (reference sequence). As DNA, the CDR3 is TGTGCCAGCAGCCACTCGGGACTTCTTAATGAAAAACTGTTTTTT. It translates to CASSHSGLLNEKLFF.

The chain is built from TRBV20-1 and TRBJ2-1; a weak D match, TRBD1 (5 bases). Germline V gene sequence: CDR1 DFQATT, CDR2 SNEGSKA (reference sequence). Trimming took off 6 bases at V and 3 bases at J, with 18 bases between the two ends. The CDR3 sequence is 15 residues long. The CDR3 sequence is CSARLGVARYNEQFF. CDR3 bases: TGCAGTGCCCGGTTAGGGGTAGCTCGCTACAATGAGCAGTTCTTC.

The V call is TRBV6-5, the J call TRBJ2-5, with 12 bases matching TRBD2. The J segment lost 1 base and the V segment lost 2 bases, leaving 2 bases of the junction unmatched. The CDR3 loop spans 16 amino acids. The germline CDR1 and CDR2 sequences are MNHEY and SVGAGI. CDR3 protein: CASSYTGLAGQETQYF. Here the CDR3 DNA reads TGTGCCAGCAGTTACACGGGACTAGCGGGCCAAGAGACCCAGTACTTC.

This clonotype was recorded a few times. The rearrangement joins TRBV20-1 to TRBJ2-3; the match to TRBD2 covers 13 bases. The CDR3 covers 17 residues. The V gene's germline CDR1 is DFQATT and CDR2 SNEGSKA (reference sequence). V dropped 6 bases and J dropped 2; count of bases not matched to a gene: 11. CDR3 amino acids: CSALRRLAGGPTDTQYF. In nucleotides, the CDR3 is TGCAGTGCCCTCCGTCGACTAGCGGGAGGCCCCACAGATACGCAGTATTTT.

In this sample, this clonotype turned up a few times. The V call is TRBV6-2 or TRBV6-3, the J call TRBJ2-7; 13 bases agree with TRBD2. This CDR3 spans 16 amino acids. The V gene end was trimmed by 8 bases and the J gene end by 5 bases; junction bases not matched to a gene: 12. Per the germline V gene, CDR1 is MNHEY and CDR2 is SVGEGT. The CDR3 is CASGRTSGRIDDEQYF. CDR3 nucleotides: TGTGCCAGCGGCCGGACTAGCGGGAGAATAGACGACGAGCAGTACTTC.

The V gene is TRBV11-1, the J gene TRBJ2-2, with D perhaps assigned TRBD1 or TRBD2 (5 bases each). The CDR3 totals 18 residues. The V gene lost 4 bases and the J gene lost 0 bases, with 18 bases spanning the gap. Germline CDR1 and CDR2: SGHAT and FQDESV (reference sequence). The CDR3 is CASSSRAAGPTNTGELFF. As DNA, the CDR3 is TGTGCCAGCAGCTCGAGGGCCGCAGGGCCCACGAACACCGGGGAGCTGTTTTTT. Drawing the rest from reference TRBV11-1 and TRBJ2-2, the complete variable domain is EAEVAQSPRYKITEKSQAVAFWCDPISGHATLYWYRQILGQGPELLVQFQDESVVDDSQLPKDRFSAERLKGVDSTLKIQPAELGDSAMYLCASSSRAAGPTNTGELFFGEGSRLTVL.

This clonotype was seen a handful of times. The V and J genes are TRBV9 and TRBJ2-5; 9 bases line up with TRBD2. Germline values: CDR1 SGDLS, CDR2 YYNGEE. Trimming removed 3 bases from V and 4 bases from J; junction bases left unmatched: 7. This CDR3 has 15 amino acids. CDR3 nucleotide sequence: TGTGCCAGCAGCGCGACTAGCGGCTTGGCAGAGACCCAGTACTTC. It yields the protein CASSATSGLAETQYF.

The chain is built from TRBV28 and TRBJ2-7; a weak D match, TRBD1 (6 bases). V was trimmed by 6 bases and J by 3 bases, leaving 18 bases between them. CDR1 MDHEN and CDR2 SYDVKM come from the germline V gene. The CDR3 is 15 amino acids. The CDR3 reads CASSPPPGAIYEQYF. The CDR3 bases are TGTGCCAGCAGCCCGCCCCCAGGGGCCATCTACGAGCAGTACTTC.

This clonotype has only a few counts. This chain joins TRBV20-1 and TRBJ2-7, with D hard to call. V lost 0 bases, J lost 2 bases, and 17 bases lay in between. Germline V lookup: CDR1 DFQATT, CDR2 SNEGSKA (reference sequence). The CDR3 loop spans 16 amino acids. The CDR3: CSARDHKGQPTYEQYF. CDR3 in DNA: TGCAGTGCTAGAGATCATAAGGGCCAACCGACCTACGAGCAGTACTTC.

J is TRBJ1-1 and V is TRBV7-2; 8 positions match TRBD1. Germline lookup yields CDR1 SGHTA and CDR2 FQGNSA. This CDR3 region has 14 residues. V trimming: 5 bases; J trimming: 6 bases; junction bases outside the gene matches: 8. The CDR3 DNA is TGTGCCAGCAGCCGCCGGGACAGGTACGCTGAAGCTTTCTTT. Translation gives CASSRRDRYAEAFF.

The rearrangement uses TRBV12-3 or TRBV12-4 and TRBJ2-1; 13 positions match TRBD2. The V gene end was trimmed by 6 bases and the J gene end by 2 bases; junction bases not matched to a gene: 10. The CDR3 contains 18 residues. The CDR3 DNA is TGTGCCAGCAGCTCAACTAGCGGGGGGGGCCGCACCTACAATGAGCAGTTCTTC. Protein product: CASSSTSGGGRTYNEQFF.